The rows below give T cell receptor beta chains drawn from one sample of a study of regulatory T cells in long-lasting Graves disease. One entry per CDR3 protein, called by TCRdb with MiXCR from the multiplex PCR reads. Of approximately 300,000 distinct CDR3 sequences in the sample, 15% to 20% were seen once. This specimen was peripheral blood mononuclear cells (PBMCs), taken at new diagnosis, from a patient treated with antithyroid drugs. The receptor source for this set is a female donor with Graves disease. CDR3s include the opening cysteine and the closing phenylalanine or tryptophan. Each record gives: V gene, J gene, clone size, D gene, CDR3 DNA, CDR3 protein. D genes are given only for firm matches. Clone size appears in some rows only: once, few, many, or a class for an expanded clone.

>TRBV12-3/TRBV12-4|TRBJ1-2|many|NA
TGTGCCAGCAGTCTATTTATTAACTATGGCTACACCTTC
CASSLFINYGYTF
>TRBV28|TRBJ2-3|many|TRBD2
TGTGCCAGCAGTTATCCCTGGCGGGAGGGCACAGATACGCAGTATTTT
CASSYPWREGTDTQYF
>TRBV24-1|TRBJ1-5|few|NA
TGTGCCACCAGTGACCCGGGGGGTCAGCCCCAGCATTTT
CATSDPGGQPQHF
>TRBV28|TRBJ1-4|many|NA
TGTGCCACCTTTGGTCCCTTAGGGGAAAAACTGTTTTTT
CATFGPLGEKLFF
>TRBV11-3|TRBJ2-7|many|NA
TGTGCCAGCAGCCACCGGCCCACAGGGCGGTCCTACGAGCAGTACTTC
CASSHRPTGRSYEQYF
>TRBV2|TRBJ2-7|many|NA
TGTGCCAGCACCCTGCAAGACGAGCAGTACTTC
CASTLQDEQYF
>TRBV7-9|TRBJ2-4|NA|TRBD1
TGTGCCAGCAGCTCGAGGACAGGGTCGAACATTCAGTACTTC
CASSSRTGSNIQYF
>TRBV9|TRBJ1-6|many|NA
TGTGCCAGCAGCGTAGGTCCGGGCAGCGGGGGGTCGTTGACCCTCCACTTT
CASSVGPGSGGSLTLHF
>TRBV6-5|TRBJ2-7|few|NA
TGTGCCAGCAGTTACAGAAGCGGAGGCTACGAGCAGTACTTC
CASSYRSGGYEQYF
>TRBV3-1|TRBJ2-5|many|NA
TGTGCCAGCAGCCAAGATCCCGCGGCGACCCAGTACTTC
CASSQDPAATQYF
>TRBV29-1|TRBJ2-5|many|NA
TGCAGCGTTGAAAGGACAGACCAAGAGACCCAGTACTTC
CSVERTDQETQYF
>TRBV20-1|TRBJ2-5|many|NA
TGCAGTGCTAGAGGTGTTGGCGGCCAAGAGACCCAGTACTTC
CSARGVGGQETQYF
>TRBV19|TRBJ2-7|NA|TRBD2
TGTGCCAGTAGTATTACGGCGGGAGACTACGAGCAGTACTTC
CASSITAGDYEQYF
>TRBV28|TRBJ2-1|NA|NA
TGTGCCAGCAGTATGGCAGTTTACAATGAGCAGTTCTTC
CASSMAVYNEQFF
>TRBV6-5|TRBJ2-7|NA|NA
TGTGCCAGCAGTTACGAGGGGGGTAGCTACGAGCAGTACTTC
CASSYEGGSYEQYF
>TRBV25-1|TRBJ2-1|few|TRBD2
TGTGCCAGCAGTGAATCAGGCGGGAGTATCTACAATGAGCAGTTCTTC
CASSESGGSIYNEQFF
>TRBV28|TRBJ2-3|many|NA
TGTGCCAGCAGCCCCGGGCCGATGGAGCAGGATACGCAGTATTTT
CASSPGPMEQDTQYF
>TRBV4-1|TRBJ2-7|few|TRBD2
TGCGCCAGCAGCCAAGAAACCCGGACTAGCGGCTACGAGCAGTACTTC
CASSQETRTSGYEQYF
>TRBV20-1|TRBJ1-6|many|NA
TGCAGTGCTATCCCCGGGGACCCTAATTCACCCCTCCACTTT
CSAIPGDPNSPLHF
>TRBV20-1|TRBJ2-3|NA|TRBD2
TGCAGTGCTCCCCGGACTAGCGGGGGGGCAGATACGCAGTATTTT
CSAPRTSGGADTQYF
>TRBV7-8|TRBJ2-6|NA|NA
TGTGCCAGCAGCCCCTTGGGGCGGGGCCTTGGGGCCAACGTCCTGACTTTC
CASSPLGRGLGANVLTF
>TRBV2|TRBJ1-1|once|NA
TGTGCCAGCAAAATCGAAGGACATGAAGCTTTCTTT
CASKIEGHEAFF
>TRBV19|TRBJ1-1|many|NA
TGTGCCAGTATGGTTCGGGGAGAGACCCTACTTGAAGCTTTCTTT
CASMVRGETLLEAFF
>TRBV6-1|TRBJ1-4|many|NA
TGTGCCAGCAGTGACAGGGGTGAAGGGCTGTTTTTT
CASSDRGEGLFF
>TRBV4-1|TRBJ2-4|many|NA
TGCGCCAGCAGCCAACCATCAGAAGATGTTGCCAAAAACATTCAGTACTTC
CASSQPSEDVAKNIQYF
>TRBV10-1|TRBJ1-6|many|NA
TGCGCCAGCAGTGAGGGATTCGGAACCTATAATTCACCCCTCCACTTT
CASSEGFGTYNSPLHF
>TRBV29-1|TRBJ2-3|few|NA
TGCAGCTCCGCCCCCCCGTTGGGTGGAACAGATACGCAGTATTTT
CSSAPPLGGTDTQYF
>TRBV28|TRBJ1-2|many|NA
TGTGCCAGCGAGTTTGGAGGCTACACCTTC
CASEFGGYTF
>TRBV12-5|TRBJ2-5|NA|NA
TGTGCTAGTTCCCCCACAGGGTCGAGAGAGACCCAGTACTTC
CASSPTGSRETQYF
>TRBV5-1|TRBJ2-7|many|TRBD1
TGCGCCAGCAGCTTACAAGGGGGCTTGTACGAGCAGTACTTC
CASSLQGGLYEQYF
>TRBV9|TRBJ2-5|NA|NA
TGTGCCAGCAGCGTAGGGGACTTCCAAGAGACCCAGTACTTC
CASSVGDFQETQYF
>TRBV6-1|TRBJ2-1|many|TRBD2
TGTGCCGCCACACCCACCGGGACTAGCGGGAGGCTCCGCAACAATGAGCAGTTCTTC
CAATPTGTSGRLRNNEQFF
>TRBV12-3/TRBV12-4|TRBJ2-7|many|NA
TGTGCCAGCAGTAAGACGGCCCCCGGCGAGCAGTACTTC
CASSKTAPGEQYF
>TRBV27|TRBJ2-7|NA|NA
TGTGCCAGCAGTTTATTGGGGGGGGGCGGGGCCCCCTACGAGCAGTACTTC
CASSLLGGGGAPYEQYF
>TRBV28|TRBJ2-3|many|TRBD2
TGTGCCAGCAGCCCGTTACTAGCGGGAGAAACAGATACGCAGTATTTT
CASSPLLAGETDTQYF